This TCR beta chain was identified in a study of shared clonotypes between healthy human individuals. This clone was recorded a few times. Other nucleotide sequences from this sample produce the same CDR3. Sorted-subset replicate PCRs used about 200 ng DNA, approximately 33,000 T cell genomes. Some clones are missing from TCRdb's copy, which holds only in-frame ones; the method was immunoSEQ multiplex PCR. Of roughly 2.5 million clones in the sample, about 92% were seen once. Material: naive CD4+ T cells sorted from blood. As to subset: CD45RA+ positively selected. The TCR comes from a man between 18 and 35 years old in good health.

This CDR3 reads CASSLGTPYGYTF. For the CDR3, the DNA is TGTGCCAGCAGCTTAGGGACACCGTATGGCTACACCTTC. The chain links TRBV7-9 to TRBJ1-2; D is perhaps TRBD1 (5 bases). This CDR3 comprises 13 residues. V gave up 1 base and J gave up 5 bases, with 8 bases separating them. The germline V gene encodes CDR1 SEHNR and CDR2 FQNEAQ (reference sequence). Looking up the rest from reference TRBV7-9 and TRBJ1-2 gives the full variable domain: DTGVSQNPRHKITKRGQNVTFRCDPISEHNRLYWYRQTLGQGPEFLTYFQNEAQLEKSRLLSDRFSAERPKGSFSTLEIQRTEQGDSAMYLCASSLGTPYGYTFGSGTRLTVV.